A single sample gave rise to the 30 T cell receptor beta chains below, sequenced in a study of response to subunit inactivated influenza vaccine. TCRdb re-derived calls from the RT-PCR reads in MiXCR, one entry per CDR3 protein. The data contain a few hundred thousand distinct CDR3 sequences, about 20% of them singletons. Sequenced material: PBMCs from blood, taken 21 months after vaccination. These receptors were collected from a man between 50 and 69 years old who received an inactivated influenza vaccine.

This clonotype was detected only a few times. This chain joins TRBV20-1 and TRBJ1-3; TRBD1 matches 11 bases. From germline, CDR1 is DFQATT and CDR2 SNEGSKA (reference sequence). The CDR3 contains 15 residues. The V segment lost 2 bases and the J segment 3 bases; nucleotides outside the gene matches: 3. CDR3 in amino acids: CSARRTGGSGNTIYF. The CDR3 nucleotides read TGCAGTGCTAGAAGGACAGGGGGCAGTGGAAACACCATATATTTT.

The chain recombines TRBV5-6 with TRBJ1-1; D might be TRBD1 (5 bases). The V gene lost 4 bases and the J gene lost 0 bases, with 13 bases spanning the gap. Germline CDR1 SGHDT, CDR2 YYEEEE. The CDR3 extends over 15 amino acids. The CDR3 protein is CASSRRGGMNTEAFF. The CDR3 DNA is TGTGCCAGCAGCCGGCGGGGGGGGATGAACACTGAAGCTTTCTTT.

The rearrangement links TRBV5-1 to TRBJ2-3; no firm D call. The CDR3 has 13 amino acids. The V gene lost 6 bases and the J gene lost 4 bases, with 12 bases spanning the gap. Germline V CDR1 and CDR2: SGHRS, YFSETQ. CDR3: CASTDYFPDTQYF. The CDR3 bases are TGCGCCAGCACTGATTATTTCCCAGATACGCAGTATTTT.

The chain uses TRBV6-5 and TRBJ2-5, with D possibly being TRBD1 (5 bases). Germline assignment: CDR1 MNHEY and CDR2 SVGAGI. The CDR3 is made up of 15 amino acids. V lost 0 bases to trimming and J lost 5 bases, with 13 bases between them. The CDR3 spells CASSYSAPPGETQYF. As DNA, the CDR3 is TGTGCCAGCAGTTACTCAGCACCCCCAGGGGAGACCCAGTACTTC.

In this sample, this clonotype turned up a few times. The V call is TRBV5-1, the J call TRBJ1-2; 9 bases match TRBD1. This CDR3 has 13 residues. The germline V gene has CDR1 SGHRS and CDR2 YFSETQ. V was clipped by 4 bases and J by 5 bases; unmatched bases: 3. The CDR3 nucleotides read TGCGCCAGCAGCCGGGACAGGGAGTATGGCTACACCTTC. Protein: CASSRDREYGYTF.

CDR3 sequence (DNA): TGTGCCAGCAGCTTACTAGCGGACTCCTACGAGCAGTACTTC. Protein product: CASSLLADSYEQYF. This chain uses TRBV7-2 with TRBJ2-7; 7 positions match TRBD2. V trimming: 2 bases; J trimming: 0 bases; junction bases outside the gene matches: 1. CDR1 SGHTA and CDR2 FQGNSA come from the germline V gene. The CDR3 covers 14 residues.

This sequence joins TRBV7-9 and TRBJ1-1, with a possible D match to TRBD1 (5 bases). Germline loops: CDR1 SEHNR, CDR2 FQNEAQ (reference sequence). V lost 10 bases and J lost 4, with 19 bases in between. The CDR3 contains 14 residues. CDR3 sequence (DNA): TGTGCCACGGGACGGTGGGGTTGGAGCACTGAAGCTTTCTTT. The encoded protein is CATGRWGWSTEAFF.

The V gene is TRBV15, the J gene TRBJ1-5; 7 nucleotides agree with TRBD1. The germline CDR1 and CDR2 sequences are LNHNV and YYDKDF (reference sequence). This CDR3 region has 17 residues. V trimming: 4 bases; J trimming: 2 bases; junction bases outside the gene matches: 11. CDR3 nucleotides: TGTGCCACCAGCATCGACAGGGTCGAAAATGGCAATCAGCCCCAGCATTTT. Its protein is CATSIDRVENGNQPQHF.

This clonotype has just a few counts. The chain uses TRBV12-3 or TRBV12-4 and TRBJ1-1; a possible D gene is TRBD1 (6 bases). The CDR3 contains 15 residues. V lost 6 bases and J lost 2, with 16 bases in between. CDR3 in DNA: TGTGCCAGCAGCCCCAGCAGGGGCGATAACACTGAAGCTTTCTTT. Its translation is CASSPSRGDNTEAFF.

V usage is TRBV7-6 and J usage is TRBJ2-5; D could derive from TRBD1 or TRBD2 (5 bases each). Germline V gives CDR1 SGHVS, CDR2 FNYEAQ. The CDR3 totals 16 residues. V lost 0 bases to trimming and J lost 2 bases, with 13 bases between them. CDR3 protein: CASSLAYQGPQETQYF. DNA of the CDR3: TGTGCCAGCAGCTTAGCGTACCAGGGACCTCAAGAGACCCAGTACTTC.

The J gene is TRBJ1-2, the V gene TRBV19; D remains ambiguous. Looked up from germline, CDR1 is LNHDA and CDR2 is SQIVND (reference sequence). The CDR3 runs 14 residues. Trimming took off 1 base at V and 8 bases at J, with 14 bases between the two ends. The CDR3 nucleotides are TGTGCCAGTAGTATAGTTCAGGCACAAGACGGCTACACCTTC. The encoded protein is CASSIVQAQDGYTF. Complete variable domain (other parts from reference TRBV19 and TRBJ1-2): DGGITQSPKYLFRKEGQNVTLSCEQNLNHDAMYWYRQDPGQGLRLIYYSQIVNDFQKGDIAEGYSVSREKKESFPLTVTSAQKNPTAFYLCASSIVQAQDGYTFGSGTRLTVV.

The gene calls are TRBV2 and TRBJ1-1; D call uncertain. The CDR3 sequence is 14 residues long. Germline loops: CDR1 SNHLY, CDR2 FYNNEI. V was pared by 7 bases and J by 0 bases, with 12 bases between. The CDR3 loop reads CASTRTEMNTEAFF. The CDR3 nucleotides read TGTGCCAGCACTAGGACGGAGATGAACACTGAAGCTTTCTTT.

The chain has TRBV7-2 and TRBJ1-4; a possible D gene is TRBD1 (5 bases). CDR3 size: 12 residues. Germline CDR1 is SGHTA and CDR2 is FQGNSA. With 4 bases removed from V and 13 bases from J, the gap between germline ends came to 13 bases. The CDR3 spells CASSYRWGPLFF. CDR3 nucleotide sequence: TGTGCCAGCAGCTACCGATGGGGACCACTGTTTTTT. Supplemented by reference TRBV7-2 and TRBJ1-4, the full variable domain reads GAGVSQSPSNKVTEKGKDVELRCDPISGHTALYWYRQSLGQGLEFLIYFQGNSAPDKSGLPSDRFSAERTGGSVSTLTIQRTQQEDSAVYLCASSYRWGPLFFGSGTQLSVL.

Many counts were recorded for this clonotype. The CDR3 loop is CASINRGLSGNTIYF. The DNA for the CDR3 is TGTGCCAGTATTAACAGGGGGCTCTCTGGAAACACCATATATTTT. This sequence joins TRBV12-3 or TRBV12-4 and TRBJ1-3, with 9 positions matching TRBD1. J lost 0 bases, V lost 9 bases, and 6 bases had no gene match. This CDR3 is built from 15 residues.

This clonotype was seen a single time. The genes are TRBV12-3 or TRBV12-4 and TRBJ1-4, with TRBD1 identical over 8 bases. The V gene end was trimmed by 6 bases and the J gene end by 8 bases; junction bases not matched to a gene: 8. The CDR3 totals 14 residues. CDR3: CASSLDRGEEKLFF. The CDR3 region has the DNA TGTGCCAGCAGCCTCGACAGGGGTGAAGAAAAACTGTTTTTT.

The chain has TRBV10-3 and TRBJ2-3; tentative D call: TRBD2 (6 bases). The germline V gene encodes CDR1 ENHRY and CDR2 SYGVKD. The CDR3 is 15 amino acids. V was cut by 4 bases and J by 3 bases, with 14 bases left in between. The DNA for the CDR3 is TGTGCCATCAGTGTCCGGGGAGGTGGGACAGATACGCAGTATTTT. Its protein product is CAISVRGGGTDTQYF.

V and J are TRBV21-1 and TRBJ2-3. TRBV21-1 is a pseudogene locus. The CDR3 length is 13 residues. CDR3 sequence (DNA): TGTGCCAGCAGCAAAAGAGGTGGCGATACGCAGTATTTT. As protein: CASSKRGGDTQYF.

This rearrangement joins TRBV19 to TRBJ1-1; tentatively, D is TRBD1 (5 bases). The CDR3 has 15 amino acids. V lost 6 bases and J 0 bases, leaving 14 bases between the germline ends. Germline V gene lookup returns CDR1 LNHDA and CDR2 SQIVND (reference sequence). CDR3 protein: CASSDLGELNTEAFF. DNA of the CDR3: TGTGCCAGTAGCGACTTGGGGGAGTTGAACACTGAAGCTTTCTTT.

This clonotype was seen more than once but under ten times. The chain is built from TRBV4-3 and TRBJ2-5, with 7 positions matching TRBD2. The V and J ends lost 2 bases and 3 bases, in that order; junction bases with no gene match: 6. Per germline, CDR1 LGHNA and CDR2 YSLEER. The CDR3 is made up of 15 amino acids. This chain's CDR3 is CASSQIWSGEETQYF. The CDR3 nucleotides read TGCGCCAGCAGCCAAATATGGAGCGGGGAAGAGACCCAGTACTTC.

This chain uses TRBV9 with TRBJ2-5; no clear D gene. The V end was cut by 0 bases, the J end by 5 bases, with 11 bases between. This CDR3 region has 14 residues. Germline CDR1 SGDLS, CDR2 YYNGEE. CDR3 loop: CASSVGGPVETQYF. In DNA, the CDR3 is TGTGCCAGCAGCGTAGGCGGCCCGGTGGAGACCCAGTACTTC.

The J gene is TRBJ2-7, the V gene TRBV7-9, with a weak D call TRBD2 (6 bases). The V end was cut by 2 bases, the J end by 7 bases, with 12 bases between. This CDR3 has 13 residues. Looked up from germline, CDR1 is SEHNR and CDR2 is FQNEAQ (reference sequence). CDR3 nucleotides: TGTGCCAGCAGCTTACGGCGGAGGGAGGAGCAGTACTTC. Its protein product is CASSLRRREEQYF.

This sequence joins TRBV7-9 and TRBJ2-7; no firm D call. The V gene lost 2 bases and the J gene lost 2 bases, with 4 bases spanning the gap. The germline gives CDR1 SEHNR, CDR2 FQNEAQ (reference sequence). The CDR3 length is 12 residues. This CDR3 reads CASSLSPYEQYF. The CDR3 region has the DNA TGTGCCAGCAGCTTAAGCCCCTACGAGCAGTACTTC.

This clonotype was counted a few times. The chain couples TRBV5-4 to TRBJ1-3; unclear D gene. Germline values: CDR1 SGHNT, CDR2 YYREEE (reference sequence). The length of the CDR3 is 17 residues. Between the trimmed V and J ends, which lost 0 bases and 0 bases, there was a span of 13 bases. The DNA of the CDR3 is TGTGCCAGCAGCTTGGCGCCCACACTCGTCTCTGGAAACACCATATATTTT. It is translated as CASSLAPTLVSGNTIYF.

V usage is TRBV10-3 and J usage is TRBJ1-3; D is undetermined. This CDR3 contains 17 residues. Germline-derived CDR1 and CDR2 are ENHRY and SYGVKD. The ends were cut back, 9 bases at V and 0 bases at J, with 21 bases in the middle. In nucleotides, the CDR3 is TGTGCCATTAGAGATGGCAGGACGGCAAGCTCTGGAAACACCATATATTTT. Translation gives CAIRDGRTASSGNTIYF.

This clonotype was seen a handful of times. V and J are TRBV29-1 and TRBJ2-2; D is possibly TRBD2 (7 bases). The CDR3 extends over 13 amino acids. The V gene lost 3 bases and the J gene lost 5 bases, with 10 bases spanning the gap. CDR1 is SQVTM and CDR2 is ANQGSEA in the germline V gene. As DNA, the CDR3 is TGCAGCGTTGAGCGGGGGACAACCGGGGAGCTGTTTTTT. It is translated as CSVERGTTGELFF.

The V and J genes are TRBV10-3 and TRBJ2-7; 7 nucleotides line up with TRBD1. This CDR3 is 14 amino acids long. Trimming cost V 6 bases and J 7 bases; bases outside gene matches: 12. Germline V gives CDR1 ENHRY, CDR2 SYGVKD. This CDR3 reads CAIRGTAVSGEQYF. Here the CDR3 DNA reads TGTGCCATCAGGGGGACAGCCGTTTCGGGGGAGCAGTACTTC.

The V and J genes are TRBV20-1 and TRBJ2-1, with 9 bases fitting TRBD2. CDR1 and CDR2 (germline): DFQATT, SNEGSKA (reference sequence). This CDR3 region has 16 residues. With V trimmed by 0 bases and J by 5 bases, 8 bases remained unmatched. In DNA form, the CDR3 reads TGCAGTGCTAGAGATTTCCCTAGCGGGATTGACAATGAGCAGTTCTTC. This gives the protein CSARDFPSGIDNEQFF.

CDR3 loop: CASSASSGTTSTDTQYF. The CDR3 coding sequence is TGTGCCAGCAGCGCGAGTTCGGGGACAACTAGCACAGATACGCAGTATTTT. The rearrangement links TRBV9 to TRBJ2-3; a possible D gene is TRBD1 (6 bases). Trimming pared 3 bases from V and 0 bases from J, leaving 17 bases between. The CDR3 extends over 17 amino acids. Germline V gene sequence: CDR1 SGDLS, CDR2 YYNGEE.

The table lists this clonotype with a few counts. The chain couples TRBV28 to TRBJ1-5, with 9 bases that match TRBD1. Germline V CDR1 and CDR2: MDHEN, SYDVKM. The J segment lost 8 bases and the V segment lost 5 bases, leaving 7 bases of the junction unmatched. The CDR3 runs 14 residues. The CDR3 sequence is CASSRDRDVKPQHF. For the CDR3, the DNA is TGTGCCAGCAGTAGGGACAGGGACGTGAAGCCCCAGCATTTT. The variable domain in full, completed from reference TRBV28 and TRBJ1-5, reads DVKVTQSSRYLVKRTGEKVFLECVQDMDHENMFWYRQDPGLGLRLIYFSYDVKMKEKGDIPEGYSVSREKKERFSLILESASTNQTSMYLCASSRDRDVKPQHFGDGTRLSIL.

This clonotype has a handful of counts. The CDR3 DNA is TGTGCCTGGAGTCCAGGGACAGCCAGAAATCAGCCCCAGCATTTT. It codes for CAWSPGTARNQPQHF. The rearrangement joins TRBV30 to TRBJ1-5; 7 bases map to TRBD1. The CDR3 spans 15 residues. J was trimmed by 4 bases and V by 2 bases; bases with no gene match: 8. In germline, CDR1 is GTSNPN, CDR2 SVGIG (reference sequence).